A single T cell receptor beta chain is shown here with its context. The sample belongs to a study of blood T cell repertoires in COVID-19. Overall study: Researchers got acute and convalescent COVID-19 samples from the United States, Italy and Spain. PBMCs, B-cell-depleted T cells, or T cells provided the cDNA or gDNA that made up the material.

In the source study's methods: The authors estimated nucleated cell counts from reference gene primer amplification. The method was immunoSEQ multiplex PCR; TCRdb's version includes in-frame clones alone and lacks a portion of them. V, J and clone size derive from that table, while D and trimming were established from the DNA sequence. The repertoire holds approximately 200,000 clones, with 86% as singletons. This TCR came from a woman aged 30 to 39 with active or convalescent COVID-19. Sample: peripheral blood.

The CDR3 DNA follows: TGTGCCAGTAGGCAACAGGGGGCCGTCACTGAAGCTTTCTTT. This encodes CASRQQGAVTEAFF. V and J are TRBV19 and TRBJ1-1; 9 nucleotides match TRBD1. The ends lost 6 bases at V and 4 bases at J; junction bases unmatched: 6. CDR3 size: 14 residues. Per the germline V gene, CDR1 is LNHDA and CDR2 is SQIVND (reference sequence).